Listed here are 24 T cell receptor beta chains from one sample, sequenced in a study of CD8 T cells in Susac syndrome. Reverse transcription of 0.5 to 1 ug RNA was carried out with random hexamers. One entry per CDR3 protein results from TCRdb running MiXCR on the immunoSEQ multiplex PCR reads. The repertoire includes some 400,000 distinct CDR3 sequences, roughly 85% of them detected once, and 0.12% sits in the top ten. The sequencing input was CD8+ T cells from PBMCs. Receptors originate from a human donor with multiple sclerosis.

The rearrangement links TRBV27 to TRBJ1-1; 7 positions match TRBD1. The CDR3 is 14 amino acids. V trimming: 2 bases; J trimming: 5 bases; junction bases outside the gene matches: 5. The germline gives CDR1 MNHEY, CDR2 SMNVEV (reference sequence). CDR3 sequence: CASSLGYRGTEAFF. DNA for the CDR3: TGTGCCAGCAGTTTAGGTTACAGGGGTACTGAAGCTTTCTTT.

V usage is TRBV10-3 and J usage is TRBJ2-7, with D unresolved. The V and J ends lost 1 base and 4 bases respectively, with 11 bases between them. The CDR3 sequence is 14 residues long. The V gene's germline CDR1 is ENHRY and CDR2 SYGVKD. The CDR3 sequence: CAISEFPPRYEQYF. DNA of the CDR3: TGTGCCATCAGTGAGTTCCCCCCTAGGTACGAGCAGTACTTC.

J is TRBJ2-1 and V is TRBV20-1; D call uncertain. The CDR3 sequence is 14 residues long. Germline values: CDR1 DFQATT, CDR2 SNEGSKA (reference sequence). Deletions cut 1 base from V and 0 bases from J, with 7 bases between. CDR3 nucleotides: TGCAGTGCTAGAGGTGCGGTCTCCTACAATGAGCAGTTCTTC. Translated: CSARGAVSYNEQFF.

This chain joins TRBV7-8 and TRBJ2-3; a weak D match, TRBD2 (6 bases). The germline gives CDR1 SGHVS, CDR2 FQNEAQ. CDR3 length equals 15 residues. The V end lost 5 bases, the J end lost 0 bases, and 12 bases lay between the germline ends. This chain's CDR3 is CASSPGLFSTDTQYF. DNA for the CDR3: TGTGCCAGCAGCCCCGGACTATTCAGCACAGATACGCAGTATTTT. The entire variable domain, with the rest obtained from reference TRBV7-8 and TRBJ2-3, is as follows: GAGVSQSPRYKVAKRGQDVALRCDPISGHVSLFWYQQALGQGPEFLTYFQNEAQLDKSGLPSDRFFAERPEGSVSTLKIQRTQQEDSAVYLCASSPGLFSTDTQYFGPGTRLTVL.

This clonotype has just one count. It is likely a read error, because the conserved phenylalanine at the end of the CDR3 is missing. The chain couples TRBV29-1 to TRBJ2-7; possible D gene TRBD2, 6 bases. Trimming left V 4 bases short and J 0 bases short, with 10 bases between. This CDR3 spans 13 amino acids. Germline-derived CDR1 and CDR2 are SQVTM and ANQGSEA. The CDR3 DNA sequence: TGCAGCGTTGTCGGGGGATACTCCTACGAGCAGTACCTC. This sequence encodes CSVVGGYSYEQYL.

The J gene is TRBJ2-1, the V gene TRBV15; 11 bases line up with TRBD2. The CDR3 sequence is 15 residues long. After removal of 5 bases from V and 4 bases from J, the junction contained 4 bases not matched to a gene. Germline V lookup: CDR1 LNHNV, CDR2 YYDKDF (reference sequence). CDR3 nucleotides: TGTGCCACCAGCCCGAGACTAGCGGGGTACAATGAGCAGTTCTTC. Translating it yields CATSPRLAGYNEQFF.

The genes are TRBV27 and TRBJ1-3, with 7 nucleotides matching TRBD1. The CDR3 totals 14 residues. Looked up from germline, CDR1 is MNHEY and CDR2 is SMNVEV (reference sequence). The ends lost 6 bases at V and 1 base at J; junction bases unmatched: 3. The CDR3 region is CASSYRGSGNTIYF. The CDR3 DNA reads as TGTGCCAGCAGCTACAGGGGTTCTGGAAACACCATATATTTT.

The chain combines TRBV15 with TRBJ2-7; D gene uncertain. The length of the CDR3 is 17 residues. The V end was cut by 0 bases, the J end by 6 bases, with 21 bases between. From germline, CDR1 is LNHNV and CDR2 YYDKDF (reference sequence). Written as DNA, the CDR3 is TGTGCCACCAGCAGAGATCTGGGCGTAGAAGACGCTGGCGAGCAGTACTTC. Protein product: CATSRDLGVEDAGEQYF.

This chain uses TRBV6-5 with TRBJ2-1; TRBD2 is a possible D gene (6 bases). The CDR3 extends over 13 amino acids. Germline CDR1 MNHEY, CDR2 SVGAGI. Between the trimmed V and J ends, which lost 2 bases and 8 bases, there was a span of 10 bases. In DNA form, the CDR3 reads TGTGCCAGCAGTTACGAGGGAGGTCATGAGCAGTTCTTC. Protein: CASSYEGGHEQFF.

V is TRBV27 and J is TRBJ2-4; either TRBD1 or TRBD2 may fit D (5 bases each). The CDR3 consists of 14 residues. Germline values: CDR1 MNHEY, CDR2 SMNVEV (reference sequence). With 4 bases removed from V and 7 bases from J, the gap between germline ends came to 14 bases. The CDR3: CASSWDGWQNIQYF. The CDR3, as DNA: TGTGCCAGCAGTTGGGACGGATGGCAGAACATTCAGTACTTC.

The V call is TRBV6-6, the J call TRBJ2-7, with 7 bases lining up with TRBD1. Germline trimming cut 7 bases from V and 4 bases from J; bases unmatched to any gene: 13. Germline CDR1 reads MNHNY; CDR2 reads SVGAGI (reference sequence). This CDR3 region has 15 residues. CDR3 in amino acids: CASTLEGGGIYEQYF. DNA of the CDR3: TGTGCCAGCACCCTGGAAGGGGGCGGAATTTACGAGCAGTACTTC.

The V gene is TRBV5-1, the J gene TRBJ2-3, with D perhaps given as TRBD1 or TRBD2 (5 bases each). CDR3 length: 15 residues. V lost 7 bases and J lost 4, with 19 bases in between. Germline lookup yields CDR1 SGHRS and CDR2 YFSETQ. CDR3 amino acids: CASSLGDGASDTQYF. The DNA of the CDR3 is TGCGCCAGCTCACTGGGGGACGGTGCGTCAGATACGCAGTATTTT.

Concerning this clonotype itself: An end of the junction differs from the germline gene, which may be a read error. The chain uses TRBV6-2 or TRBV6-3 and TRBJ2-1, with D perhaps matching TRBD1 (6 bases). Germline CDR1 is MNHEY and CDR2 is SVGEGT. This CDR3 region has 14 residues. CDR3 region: CVSSYVRGAFEQFF. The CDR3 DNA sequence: TGTGTCAGCAGTTACGTCAGGGGAGCTTTCGAGCAGTTCTTC.

CDR3 nucleotides: TGTGCCAGTAGTGCGGGAGCCCTACAAGAGACCCAGTACTTC. Translated: CASSAGALQETQYF. This chain joins TRBV19 and TRBJ2-5, with 7 bases fitting TRBD2. The ends lost 5 bases at V and 2 bases at J; junction bases unmatched: 5. The CDR3 sequence is 14 residues long. CDR1 LNHDA and CDR2 SQIVND come from the germline V gene (reference sequence).

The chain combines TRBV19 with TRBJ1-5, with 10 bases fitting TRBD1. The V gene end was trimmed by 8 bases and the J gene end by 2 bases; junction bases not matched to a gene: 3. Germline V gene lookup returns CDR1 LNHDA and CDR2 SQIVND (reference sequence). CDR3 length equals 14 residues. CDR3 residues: CASGDRGGNQPQHF. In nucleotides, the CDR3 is TGTGCCAGTGGGGACAGGGGTGGCAATCAGCCCCAGCATTTT.

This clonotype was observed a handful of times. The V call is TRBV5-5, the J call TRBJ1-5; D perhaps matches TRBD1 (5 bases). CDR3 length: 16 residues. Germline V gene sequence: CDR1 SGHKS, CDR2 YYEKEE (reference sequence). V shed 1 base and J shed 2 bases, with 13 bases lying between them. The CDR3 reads CASSLSIRQRNQPQHF. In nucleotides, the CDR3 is TGTGCCAGCAGCTTGTCAATCCGACAGCGCAATCAGCCCCAGCATTTT.

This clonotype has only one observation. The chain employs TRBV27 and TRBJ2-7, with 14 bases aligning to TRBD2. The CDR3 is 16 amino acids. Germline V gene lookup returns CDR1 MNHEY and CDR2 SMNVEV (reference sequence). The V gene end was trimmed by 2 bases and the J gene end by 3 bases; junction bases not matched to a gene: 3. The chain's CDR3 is CASSLDGTSGSYEQYF. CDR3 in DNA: TGTGCCAGCAGTTTAGACGGGACTAGCGGGAGCTACGAGCAGTACTTC.

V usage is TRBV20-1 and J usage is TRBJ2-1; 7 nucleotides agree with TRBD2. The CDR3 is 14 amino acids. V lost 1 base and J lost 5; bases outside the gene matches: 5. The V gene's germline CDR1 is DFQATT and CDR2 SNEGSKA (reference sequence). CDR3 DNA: TGCAGTGCTAGAGGTAGCGGGTCCCACAATGAGCAGTTCTTC. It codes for CSARGSGSHNEQFF.

The chain's CDR3 is CASSLSGWRVNTEAFF. The CDR3 nucleotides read TGTGCCAGCAGTTTATCGGGATGGCGGGTGAACACTGAAGCTTTCTTT. This sequence joins TRBV27 and TRBJ1-1; D not certain. Germline CDR1 is MNHEY and CDR2 is SMNVEV (reference sequence). Between the trimmed V and J ends, which lost 0 bases and 0 bases, there was a span of 11 bases. This CDR3 contains 16 residues.

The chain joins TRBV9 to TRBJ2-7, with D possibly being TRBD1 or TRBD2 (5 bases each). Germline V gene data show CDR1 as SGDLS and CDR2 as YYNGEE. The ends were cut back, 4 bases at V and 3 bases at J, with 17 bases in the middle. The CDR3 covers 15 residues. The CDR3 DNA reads TGTGCCAGCAGCCCTAACCCGACAGCGGACTACGAGCAGTACTTC. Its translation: CASSPNPTADYEQYF.

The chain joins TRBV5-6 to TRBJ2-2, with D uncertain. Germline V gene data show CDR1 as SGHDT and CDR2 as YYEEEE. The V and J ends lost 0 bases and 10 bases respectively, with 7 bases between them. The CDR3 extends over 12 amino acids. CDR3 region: CASSLGWEELFF. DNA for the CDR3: TGTGCCAGCAGCTTGGGGTGGGAGGAGCTGTTTTTT.

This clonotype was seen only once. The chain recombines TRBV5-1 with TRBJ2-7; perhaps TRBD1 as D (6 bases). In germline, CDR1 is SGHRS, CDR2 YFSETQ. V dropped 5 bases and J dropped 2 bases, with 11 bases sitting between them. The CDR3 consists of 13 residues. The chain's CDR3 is CASRSDSTYEQYF. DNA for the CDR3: TGCGCCAGCAGGTCGGACAGTACCTACGAGCAGTACTTC.

DNA for the CDR3: TGTGCCAGCAGCTCGACTAGCGGGAGGGCCGGAGATACGCAGTATTTT. Translation gives CASSSTSGRAGDTQYF. The chain joins TRBV7-9 to TRBJ2-3, with TRBD2 matching over 14 bases. Per germline, CDR1 SEHNR and CDR2 FQNEAQ (reference sequence). The junction had 5 bases not matched to a gene; V was cut back by 4 bases and J by 5 bases. CDR3 length equals 16 residues.

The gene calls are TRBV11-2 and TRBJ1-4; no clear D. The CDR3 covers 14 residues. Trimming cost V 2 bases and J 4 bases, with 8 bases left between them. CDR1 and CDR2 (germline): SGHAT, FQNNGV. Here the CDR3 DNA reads TGTGCCAGCAGCTTATGGCGAATTAATGAAAAACTGTTTTTT. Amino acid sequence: CASSLWRINEKLFF. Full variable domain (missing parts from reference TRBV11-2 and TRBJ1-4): EAGVAQSPRYKIIEKRQSVAFWCNPISGHATLYWYQQILGQGPKLLIQFQNNGVVDDSQLPKDRFSAERLKGVDSTLKIQPAKLEDSAVYLCASSLWRINEKLFFGSGTQLSVL.